The source of this T cell receptor beta chain is a study of blood T cell repertoires in COVID-19. V was cut by 0 bases and J by 1 base, with 7 bases left in between. From germline, CDR1 is SGHRS and CDR2 YFSETQ. The CDR3 has 14 residues. Measured with immunoSEQ multiplex PCR; TCRdb has only the in-frame clones, and not every one. The sample shows about 50,000 clones, 70% to 85% of them seen only once. The TCR comes from a man aged 55 to 69 with acute or convalescent COVID-19. Material for sequencing was peripheral blood. The chain is built from TRBV5-1 and TRBJ2-5, with D tentatively TRBD2 (5 bases). CDR3 in amino acids: CASSLGGPQETQYF. The CDR3 bases are TGCGCCAGCAGCTTGGGAGGGCCCCAAGAGACCCAGTACTTC.